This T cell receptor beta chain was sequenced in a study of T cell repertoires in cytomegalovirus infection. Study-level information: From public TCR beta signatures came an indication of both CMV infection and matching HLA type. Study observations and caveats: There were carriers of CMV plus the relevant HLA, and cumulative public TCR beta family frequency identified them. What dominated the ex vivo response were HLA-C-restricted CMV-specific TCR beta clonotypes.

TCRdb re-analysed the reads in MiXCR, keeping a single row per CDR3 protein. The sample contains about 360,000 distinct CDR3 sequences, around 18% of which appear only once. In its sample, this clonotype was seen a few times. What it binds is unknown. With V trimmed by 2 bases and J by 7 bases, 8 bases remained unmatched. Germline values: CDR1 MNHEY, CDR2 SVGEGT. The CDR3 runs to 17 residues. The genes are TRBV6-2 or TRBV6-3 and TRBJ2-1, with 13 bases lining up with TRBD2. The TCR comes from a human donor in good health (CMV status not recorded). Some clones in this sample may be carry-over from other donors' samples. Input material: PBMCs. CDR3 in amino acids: CASSYETSGRLGNEQFF. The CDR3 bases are TGTGCCAGCAGTTACGAGACTAGCGGGAGGCTCGGGAATGAGCAGTTCTTC.